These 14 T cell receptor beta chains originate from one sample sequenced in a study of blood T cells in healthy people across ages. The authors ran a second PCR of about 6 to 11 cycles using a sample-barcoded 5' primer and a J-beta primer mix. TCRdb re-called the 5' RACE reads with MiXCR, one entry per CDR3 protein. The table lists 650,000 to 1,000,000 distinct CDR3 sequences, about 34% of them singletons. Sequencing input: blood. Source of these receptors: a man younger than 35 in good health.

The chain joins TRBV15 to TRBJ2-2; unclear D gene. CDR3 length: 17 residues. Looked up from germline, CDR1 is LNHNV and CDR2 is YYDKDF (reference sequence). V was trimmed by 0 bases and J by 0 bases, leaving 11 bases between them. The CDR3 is CATSRDESYPNTGELFF. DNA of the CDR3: TGTGCCACCAGCAGAGATGAAAGTTACCCGAACACCGGGGAGCTGTTTTTT.

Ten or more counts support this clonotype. CDR3 sequence reads: CSARTNTYEQYF. The CDR3 DNA follows: TGCAGTGCTAGAACTAACACCTACGAGCAGTACTTC. This chain joins TRBV20-1 and TRBJ2-7; D is uncertain. The germline V and J ends were trimmed by 2 bases and 2 bases, with 7 bases remaining between them. The CDR3 covers 12 residues. CDR1 DFQATT and CDR2 SNEGSKA come from the germline V gene (reference sequence).

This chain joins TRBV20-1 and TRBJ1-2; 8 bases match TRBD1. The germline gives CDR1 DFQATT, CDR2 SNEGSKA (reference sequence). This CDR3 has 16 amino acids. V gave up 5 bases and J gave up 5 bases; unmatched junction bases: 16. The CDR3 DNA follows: TGCAGTGCTCTCGACAGGGGCCCCTATTTCGGGTATGGCTACACCTTC. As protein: CSALDRGPYFGYGYTF.

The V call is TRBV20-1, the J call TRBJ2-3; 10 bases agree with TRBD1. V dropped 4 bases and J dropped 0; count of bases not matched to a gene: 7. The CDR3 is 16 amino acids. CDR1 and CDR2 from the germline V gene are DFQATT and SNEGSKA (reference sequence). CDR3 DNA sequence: TGCAGTGCTACCAACCCGGGACAGGGGAGCACAGATACGCAGTATTTT. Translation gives CSATNPGQGSTDTQYF.

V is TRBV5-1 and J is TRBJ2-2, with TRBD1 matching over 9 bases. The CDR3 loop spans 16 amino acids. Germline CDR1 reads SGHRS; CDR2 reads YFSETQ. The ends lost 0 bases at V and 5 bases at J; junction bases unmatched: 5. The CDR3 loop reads CASSLEQGALTGELFF. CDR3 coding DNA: TGCGCCAGCAGCTTGGAACAGGGGGCGCTTACCGGGGAGCTGTTTTTT. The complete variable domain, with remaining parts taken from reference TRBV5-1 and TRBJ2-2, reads KAGVTQTPRYLIKTRGQQVTLSCSPISGHRSVSWYQQTPGQGLQFLFEYFSETQRNKGNFPGRFSGRQFSNSRSEMNVSTLELGDSALYLCASSLEQGALTGELFFGEGSRLTVL.

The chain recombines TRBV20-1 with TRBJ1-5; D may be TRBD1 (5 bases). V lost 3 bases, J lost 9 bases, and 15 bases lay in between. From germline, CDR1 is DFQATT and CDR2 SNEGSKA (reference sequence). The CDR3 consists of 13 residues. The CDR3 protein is CSASGLGQRPQHF. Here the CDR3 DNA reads TGCAGTGCTAGTGGTTTGGGGCAACGGCCCCAGCATTTT.

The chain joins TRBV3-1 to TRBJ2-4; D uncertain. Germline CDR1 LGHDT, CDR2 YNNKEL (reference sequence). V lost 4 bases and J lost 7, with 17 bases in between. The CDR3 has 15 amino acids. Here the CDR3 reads CASSPDVGTSNIQYF. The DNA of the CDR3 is TGTGCCAGCAGCCCAGACGTGGGTACAAGTAACATTCAGTACTTC.

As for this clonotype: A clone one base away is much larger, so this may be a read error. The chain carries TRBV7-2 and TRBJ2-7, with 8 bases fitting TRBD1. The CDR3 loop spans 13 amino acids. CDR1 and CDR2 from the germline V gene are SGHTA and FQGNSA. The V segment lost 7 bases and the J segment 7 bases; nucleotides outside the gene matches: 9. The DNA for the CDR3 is TGTGCCAGCACCCGACAGGGGTACAATGAGCAGTACTTC. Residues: CASTRQGYNEQYF.

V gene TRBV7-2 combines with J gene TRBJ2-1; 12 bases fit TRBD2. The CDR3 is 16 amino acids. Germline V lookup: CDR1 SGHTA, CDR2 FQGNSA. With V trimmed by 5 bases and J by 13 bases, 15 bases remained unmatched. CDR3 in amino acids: CASSPLLAGGGETQFF. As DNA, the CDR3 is TGTGCCAGCAGCCCGCTACTAGCGGGGGGAGGGGAGACCCAGTTCTTC.

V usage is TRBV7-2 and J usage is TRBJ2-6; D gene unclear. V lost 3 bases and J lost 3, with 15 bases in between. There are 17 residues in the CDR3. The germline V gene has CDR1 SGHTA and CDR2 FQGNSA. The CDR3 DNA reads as TGTGCCAGCAGCTTTGGGGATATCCCCCTTGGGGCCAACGTCCTGACTTTC. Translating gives CASSFGDIPLGANVLTF.

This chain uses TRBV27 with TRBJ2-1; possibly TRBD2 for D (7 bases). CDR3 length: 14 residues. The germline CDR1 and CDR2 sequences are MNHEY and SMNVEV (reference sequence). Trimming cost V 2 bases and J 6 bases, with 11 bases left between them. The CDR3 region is CASSLGRGINEQFF. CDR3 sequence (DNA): TGTGCCAGCAGTTTAGGGAGGGGGATCAATGAGCAGTTCTTC.

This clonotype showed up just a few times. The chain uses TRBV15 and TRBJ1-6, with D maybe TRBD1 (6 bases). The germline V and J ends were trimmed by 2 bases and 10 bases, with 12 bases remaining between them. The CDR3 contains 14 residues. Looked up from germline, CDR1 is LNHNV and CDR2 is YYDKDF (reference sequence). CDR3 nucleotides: TGTGCCACCAGCAGACAACAGGGTTCCTCACCCCTCCACTTT. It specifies CATSRQQGSSPLHF.

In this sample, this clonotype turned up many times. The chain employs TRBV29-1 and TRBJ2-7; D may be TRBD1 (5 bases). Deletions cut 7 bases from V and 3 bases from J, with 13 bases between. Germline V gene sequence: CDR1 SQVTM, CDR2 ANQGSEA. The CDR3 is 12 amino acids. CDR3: CSATDRLYEQYF. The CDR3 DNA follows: TGCAGCGCTACAGACAGACTCTACGAGCAGTACTTC.

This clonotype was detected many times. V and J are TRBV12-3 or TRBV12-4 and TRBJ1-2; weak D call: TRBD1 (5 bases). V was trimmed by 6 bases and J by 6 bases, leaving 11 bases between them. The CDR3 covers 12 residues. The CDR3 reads CASSRGGNGYTF. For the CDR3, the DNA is TGTGCCAGCAGCCGGGGCGGAAATGGCTACACCTTC.